This entry describes one T cell receptor beta chain. Its recognized antigen is unknown. No quality values exist for individual bases; no much larger clone is one base distant. Peripheral blood CD8+ and CD4+ T cells from healthy donors, Susac syndrome patients and multiple sclerosis patients were profiled using high-throughput TCR beta sequencing. The Susac syndrome patients fulfilled recently defined diagnostic criteria for either definite or probable disease. Bulk CD8+ and CD4+ T cells were purified by magnetic negative isolation, whereas CD8+ TEMRA cells were enriched by FACS. Blood was collected in EDTA tubes and processed within 24 hours, with PBMCs isolated through density gradient centrifugation. PBMCs destined for TCR sequencing were cryopreserved in liquid nitrogen and later thawed in a 37 °C water bath. The sorted or isolated CD4+, CD8+ and CD8+ TEMRA cells had a purity of 90% or higher.

The data originate from a study of CD8 T cells in Susac syndrome (dated by TCRdb to between 2019 and 2020). Regarding the study in general: Among the sequenced Susac syndrome patients, five or six had clinically active disease and eight were in clinical remission. The study used repertoire sequencing to test whether antigen drove CD8+ T cell activation and differentiation in Susac syndrome. At the time of blood withdrawal, Susac syndrome patients were either therapy-naive, taking corticosteroids (with some also receiving IVIg), or on IVIg alone. The paper as a whole reports these results and caveats: No clonal expansion was detected in the CD4+ T cell repertoire of Susac syndrome patients. The study acknowledged that relatively few individuals were included in the TCR sequencing and HLA analysis.

RNA was extracted with the RNeasy kit and about 0.5 to 1 ug was reverse transcribed using random hexamers. TCR beta CDR3 regions were amplified with the immunoSEQ multiplex PCR assay covering 54 Vbeta and 13 Jbeta segments. Bias from PCR amplification was corrected by using a synthetic template baseline for primer optimization and for computational correction. As for the authors' bioinformatics: Only productive sequences were kept, with reads annotated to V, D and J genes according to IMGT and analyzed in immunoSEQ Analyzer. Clonality was computed as one minus Shannon entropy normalized by log2 of the number of productive unique sequences. For each patient and control, public and private clones were evaluated within the 100 most prevalent clones. A clone was defined as Susac-specific if it was absent from the healthy and MS cohorts, from some 1,100 published viral clones and from other ImmuneACCESS disease sequences. TCRdb redid the processing of the public reads, applying fastp at Q25 and MiXCR, and retained in-frame beta chains. When rows share a CDR3 protein, they turn into one entry using the most common DNA and genes. V and J calls and clone size were set by TCRdb, not the authors. The sample data list under 150,000 distinct CDR3 sequences, and approximately 96% of these were observed just once. Of the sample, roughly 0.08% falls within the top ten clones.

This receptor was obtained from a human donor with Susac syndrome. Sequenced sample: CD4+ T cells from PBMCs.

The nucleotides read TGTGCCAGCAGACCTACAGGGGGGCGGGATACGCAGTATTTT. The translation is CASRPTGGRDTQYF. The chain uses TRBV28 and TRBJ2-3, with TRBD1 identical over 8 junction bases. The germline V gene encodes CDR1 MDHEN and CDR2 SYDVKM. Inclusive of the bounding cysteine and phenylalanine, the CDR3 is 14 residues long. CDR3 DNA is the only sequence kept; it has 42 bases, read in frame from the first base. V trim: 6 bases; J trim: 6 bases; unmatched bases: 8.